This is a list of T cell receptor beta chains from one sample in a study of T cell changes during pregnancy in multiple sclerosis. Data came from immunoSEQ multiplex PCR; TCRdb stores just in-frame clones and leaves some out. The repertoire consists of about 110,000 clones, with roughly 89% occurring once and the leading ten covering around 1.6%. Material: peripheral blood, obtained before pregnancy. All receptors derive from a female donor with multiple sclerosis, enrolled in a pregnancy study. The CDR3 runs from the conserved cysteine through the conserved F or W. A D gene is named only where the DNA matches it firmly. Some rows have no size entry. The others give once, few or many, or a class for an expanded clone.

cdr3_aa	cdr3_nt	d_call	cdr3_length	v_call	j_call	clone_size
CASKERAGEKLFF	TGTGCCAGCAAAGAGAGGGCTGGTGAAAAACTGTTTTTT	.	13	TRBV6-5	TRBJ1-4	.
CASSQDIGLAGNEQFF	TGTGCCAGCAGCCAAGATATTGGACTAGCGGGGAATGAGCAGTTCTTC	TRBD2	16	TRBV14	TRBJ2-1	.
CASSVTQGYGYTF	TGTGCCAGCAGCGTCACCCAGGGCTATGGCTACACCTTC	.	13	TRBV11-2	TRBJ1-2	once
CASSFKGAGVF	TGTGCCAGCAGCTTTAAGGGGGCCGGGGTTTTT	TRBD1	11	TRBV5-6	TRBJ1-4	once
CASSISGGMSPDTQYF	TGTGCCAGCAGTATCTCTGGCGGGATGTCGCCAGATACGCAGTATTTT	.	16	TRBV28	TRBJ2-3	.
CASSLDKAGSSNYGYTF	TGTGCCAGCAGCTTAGATAAGGCAGGGTCATCCAACTATGGCTACACCTTC	.	17	TRBV11-3	TRBJ1-2	.
CASLSETGGYTF	TGTGCCAGCCTGTCGGAAACGGGTGGCTACACCTTC	.	12	TRBV6-1	TRBJ1-2	.
CASSWGQVRETQYF	TGTGCCAGCAGCTGGGGACAGGTCAGGGAGACCCAGTACTTC	TRBD1	14	TRBV7-2	TRBJ2-5	.
CASSLALLAGLSYNEQFF	TGTGCCAGCAGCTTAGCGCTCCTAGCGGGGCTCTCCTACAATGAGCAGTTCTTC	TRBD2	18	TRBV7-2	TRBJ2-1	.
CASSYSAGGPVETQYF	TGTGCCAGCAGTTACTCGGCGGGAGGGCCCGTAGAGACCCAGTACTTC	TRBD2	16	TRBV6-6	TRBJ2-5	.
CAWSVAGDGANVLTF	TGTGCCTGGAGTGTTGCAGGGGATGGGGCCAACGTCCTGACTTTC	.	15	TRBV30	TRBJ2-6	once
CASSLNKVGGSTDTQYF	TGTGCCAGCAGCTTGAATAAAGTGGGGGGGAGCACAGATACGCAGTATTTT	TRBD2	17	TRBV5-4	TRBJ2-3	.
CASSGGGYNSPLHF	TGTGCCAGCTCCGGGGGGGGCTATAATTCACCCCTCCACTTT	.	14	TRBV18	TRBJ1-6	once
CASSPGQGRSPLHF	TGTGCCAGCAGCCCGGGACAGGGGCGCTCACCCCTCCACTTT	TRBD1	14	TRBV7-2	TRBJ1-6	.
CASSPGTSGKQTQYF	TGTGCCAGCAGCCCCGGGACTAGCGGGAAACAGACCCAGTACTTC	TRBD2	15	TRBV5-4	TRBJ2-5	.
CASSLDWPDTQYF	TGTGCCAGCAGCTTAGATTGGCCAGATACGCAGTATTTT	.	13	TRBV11-3	TRBJ2-3	.
CASSLERGRAPLDEQYF	TGCGCCAGCAGCTTGGAGCGCGGGAGGGCCCCCCTAGACGAGCAGTACTTC	TRBD2	17	TRBV5-1	TRBJ2-7	.
CASSRAGGYNEQFF	TGTGCCAGCAGCAGAGCGGGGGGGTACAATGAGCAGTTCTTC	TRBD2	14	TRBV9	TRBJ2-1	.
CASSVDSNYGYTF	TGTGCCAGCTCAGTTGACAGTAACTATGGCTACACCTTC	.	13	TRBV18	TRBJ1-2	.
CASSLQAGVYEQYF	TGTGCCAGCAGTTTACAGGCAGGGGTGTACGAGCAGTACTTC	.	14	TRBV27	TRBJ2-7	.
CASSSTSGGAGTQYF	TGTGCCAGCAGCTCGACTAGCGGGGGGGCCGGTACGCAGTATTTT	TRBD2	15	TRBV2	TRBJ2-3	.
CASSLRGGDEQYF	TGTGCCAGCAGCCTCCGTGGGGGGGACGAGCAGTACTTC	TRBD2	13	TRBV7-3	TRBJ2-7	.
CASEAPPRANNEQFF	TGTGCCTCAGAGGCACCCCCCCGAGCAAACAATGAGCAGTTCTTC	.	15	TRBV30	TRBJ2-1	.
CASSDRTGGSYEQYF	TGTGCCAGCAGTGACCGGACAGGGGGTAGCTACGAGCAGTACTTC	TRBD1	15	TRBV6-1	TRBJ2-7	.
CASSLVEGTASPLHF	TGTGCCAGCAGCTTAGTGGAGGGAACCGCTTCACCCCTCCACTTT	.	15	TRBV7-2	TRBJ1-6	.
CASSEARDSPTDTQYF	TGTGCCAGCAGTGAAGCTCGAGACTCACCCACAGATACGCAGTATTTT	.	16	TRBV6-4	TRBJ2-3	.
CAISGTGLNTEAFF	TGTGCCATCAGCGGGACAGGGTTGAACACTGAAGCTTTCTTT	TRBD1	14	TRBV10-3	TRBJ1-1	.
CASSERPGVYEQYF	TGTGCCAGCAGCGAAAGACCAGGGGTCTACGAGCAGTACTTC	.	14	TRBV13	TRBJ2-7	.
CASSFPGGAGNTIYF	TGTGCCAGCAGCTTCCCCGGAGGGGCTGGAAACACCATATATTTT	.	15	TRBV5-6	TRBJ1-3	.